One and the same sample provided the 9 T cell receptor beta chains below, sequenced in a study of blood T cell repertoires in COVID-19. Sequencing was performed with immunoSEQ multiplex PCR; in TCRdb, only in-frame clones are kept and a portion is missing. The table has fewer than 120,000 clones, approximately 85% seen once; the top ten hold approximately 15%. Sequences were obtained from peripheral blood. All receptors come from a woman between 55 and 75 years old with acute or convalescent COVID-19.

The rearrangement uses TRBV7-2 and TRBJ1-1; 7 bases line up with TRBD1. The CDR3 consists of 15 residues. Per germline, CDR1 SGHTA and CDR2 FQGNSA. With V trimmed by 0 bases and J by 11 bases, 12 bases remained unmatched. CDR3 DNA: TGTGCCAGCAGCTTAGCGCCCAGGGGGGTGTCGTGGGCTTTCTTT. Translating gives CASSLAPRGVSWAFF.

This chain links TRBV20-1 with TRBJ2-7, with D tentatively TRBD1 (6 bases). The V gene's germline CDR1 is DFQATT and CDR2 SNEGSKA (reference sequence). There are 14 residues in the CDR3. Trimming removed 3 bases from V and 4 bases from J, with 16 bases in between. The CDR3 region has the DNA TGCAGTGCTAGTTTCCCTGGGGGCAAGTACGAGCAGTACTTC. Amino acid sequence: CSASFPGGKYEQYF.

The chain couples TRBV5-6 to TRBJ1-5; TRBD1 matches at 10 bases. The trim removed 1 base at V and 6 bases at J, leaving 7 bases unmatched. Per germline, CDR1 SGHDT and CDR2 YYEEEE. This CDR3 has 16 amino acids. The CDR3: CASSLRDRGFGQPQHF. The CDR3 DNA sequence: TGTGCCAGCAGCTTGCGGGACAGGGGATTCGGTCAGCCCCAGCATTTT.

The gene calls are TRBV6-5 and TRBJ1-2; no clear D. Per germline, CDR1 MNHEY and CDR2 SVGAGI. The CDR3 length is 13 residues. Between the trimmed V and J ends, which lost 2 bases and 3 bases, there was a span of 7 bases. The CDR3 loop reads CASSYAAYYGYTF. As DNA, the CDR3 is TGTGCCAGCAGTTACGCGGCGTACTATGGCTACACCTTC.

This chain uses TRBV5-5 with TRBJ2-2, with 9 nucleotides matching TRBD2. Germline-derived CDR1 and CDR2 are SGHKS and YYEKEE (reference sequence). The CDR3 length is 19 residues. V dropped 4 bases and J dropped 1; count of bases not matched to a gene: 14. Here the CDR3 reads CASSRQARALAGNTGELFF. CDR3 nucleotides: TGTGCCAGCAGCCGGCAGGCGAGGGCACTAGCGGGGAACACCGGGGAGCTGTTTTTT.

This clone has more than one count but fewer than ten. The chain is built from TRBV4-3 and TRBJ1-2; the D gene is possibly TRBD1 (6 bases). V was cut by 3 bases and J by 5 bases, with 13 bases left in between. The CDR3 is made up of 14 amino acids. Germline values: CDR1 LGHNA, CDR2 YSLEER. The CDR3 sequence: CASSQDTQGYGYTF. In DNA form, the CDR3 reads TGCGCCAGCAGCCAGGATACACAGGGTTATGGCTACACCTTC.

The V and J genes are TRBV2 and TRBJ1-6, with 9 positions matching TRBD1. The CDR3 is 14 residues long. The V segment lost 4 bases and the J segment 9 bases; nucleotides outside the gene matches: 4. Per germline, CDR1 SNHLY and CDR2 FYNNEI. This CDR3 is CASSGDRGASPLHF. The CDR3 coding sequence is TGTGCCAGCAGTGGAGACAGGGGGGCTTCACCCCTCCACTTT.

CDR3 protein: CASSWGQGIHEQYF. In nucleotides, the CDR3 is TGCGCCAGCAGCTGGGGACAGGGAATCCACGAGCAGTACTTC. The chain uses TRBV5-1 and TRBJ2-7; TRBD1 agrees at 9 bases. V trimming: 3 bases; J trimming: 5 bases; junction bases outside the gene matches: 6. CDR3 length: 14 amino acids. CDR1 and CDR2 (germline): SGHRS, YFSETQ.

The chain links TRBV7-6 to TRBJ2-2; 10 positions agree with TRBD1. After removal of 5 bases from V and 2 bases from J, the junction contained 5 bases not matched to a gene. CDR1 and CDR2 from the germline V gene are SGHVS and FNYEAQ. The CDR3 is 16 amino acids. The chain's CDR3 is CASSHRDRGNTGELFF. CDR3 sequence (DNA): TGTGCCAGCAGCCACCGGGACAGGGGCAACACCGGGGAGCTGTTTTTT.